This TCR beta chain stems from a study of cytomegalovirus exposure and HLA in healthy donors. The data were produced by immunoSEQ multiplex PCR, yet TCRdb's version contains in-frame clones alone and is incomplete. The table shows 150,000 or so clones, with 85% to 90% occurring only once. This TCR derives from a woman between 18 and 29 years old in good health and CMV-seropositive. Sequencing was done on a sample of PBMCs.

The DNA for the CDR3 is TGTGCTAGTGGGATGACAGGGATCTACGAGCAGTACTTC. Its protein is CASGMTGIYEQYF. V and J are TRBV12-5 and TRBJ2-7; TRBD1 matches at 7 bases. CDR1 and CDR2 (germline): LGHNT, FRNRAP. With V trimmed by 6 bases and J by 3 bases, 5 bases remained unmatched. The CDR3 totals 13 residues.